One and the same sample provided the 31 T cell receptor beta chains below, sequenced in a study of spatial heterogeneity in lung cancer. TCRdb redid the calling of the 5' RACE reads with MiXCR, one entry per CDR3 protein. In the table there are tens of thousands of distinct CDR3 sequences, about 20% of which are singletons. Time point meaning: sample taken at primary tumor resection. Whole RNA, isolated from tumor, nontumor lung or frozen PBMC, was sequenced without prior sorting. The source was PBMCs, collected at surgery. These TCRs come from a male donor with early-stage non-small cell lung cancer.

In this sample, this clonotype turned up many times. The chain recombines TRBV28 with TRBJ1-5, with unresolved D. This CDR3 is 15 amino acids long. Germline CDR1 is MDHEN and CDR2 is SYDVKM. V was shortened by 6 bases and J by 7 bases, with 19 bases between the two germline ends. Here the CDR3 reads CASSFPGPPWQPQHF. CDR3 coding DNA: TGTGCCAGCAGCTTTCCGGGCCCACCGTGGCAGCCCCAGCATTTT. The whole variable domain, remainder taken from reference TRBV28 and TRBJ1-5, is DVKVTQSSRYLVKRTGEKVFLECVQDMDHENMFWYRQDPGLGLRLIYFSYDVKMKEKGDIPEGYSVSREKKERFSLILESASTNQTSMYLCASSFPGPPWQPQHFGDGTRLSIL.

This clonotype was recorded a few times. The chain recombines TRBV10-1 with TRBJ1-2; D gene ambiguous. This CDR3 contains 17 residues. The V end was cut by 0 bases, the J end by 0 bases, with 14 bases between. CDR1 is WNHNN and CDR2 is SYGVQD in the germline V gene (reference sequence). The CDR3 protein is CASSESSRKGSNYGYTF. Here the CDR3 DNA reads TGCGCCAGCAGTGAGTCCAGTAGGAAGGGCTCTAACTATGGCTACACCTTC.

This clonotype has a handful of counts. The V call is TRBV28, the J call TRBJ2-7, with 7 bases lining up with TRBD2. CDR1 is MDHEN, CDR2 SYDVKM, per germline. The J segment lost 1 base and the V segment lost 6 bases, leaving 9 bases of the junction unmatched. CDR3 length: 15 amino acids. CDR3 in DNA: TGTGCCAGCAGGACTGTTGGGGAGGGTTCCTACGAGCAGTACTTC. The encoded protein is CASRTVGEGSYEQYF.

A few counts support this clonotype. The V call is TRBV5-1, the J call TRBJ1-2; 7 bases match TRBD1. The V gene end was trimmed by 2 bases and the J gene end by 2 bases; junction bases not matched to a gene: 6. Per germline, CDR1 SGHRS and CDR2 YFSETQ. The CDR3 is 15 residues long. This chain's CDR3 is CASSFGRQGNYGYTF. Here the CDR3 DNA reads TGCGCCAGCAGCTTCGGGAGACAGGGAAACTATGGCTACACCTTC.

This clonotype was seen a handful of times. The chain combines TRBV18 with TRBJ1-6; D may be TRBD1 (6 bases). This CDR3 has 14 residues. V was cut by 3 bases and J by 5 bases, with 8 bases left in between. Germline V gene sequence: CDR1 KGHSH, CDR2 LQKENI. As DNA, the CDR3 is TGTGCCAGCTCACCGACAGGAAATAATTCACCCCTCCACTTT. It codes for CASSPTGNNSPLHF.

This clonotype was seen a few times. CDR3 in amino acids: CASSPISGGANEQFF. The CDR3 DNA reads TGTGCCAGCAGCCCCATCAGTGGGGGGGCCAATGAGCAGTTCTTC. The chain is built from TRBV4-2 and TRBJ2-1; possible D gene TRBD2, 7 bases. The V gene lost 4 bases and the J gene lost 6 bases, with 16 bases spanning the gap. The length of the CDR3 is 15 residues. The germline CDR1 and CDR2 sequences are LGHNA and YNFKEQ.

In this sample, this clonotype turned up a few times. The chain has TRBV29-1 and TRBJ1-1; D unclear. The length of the CDR3 is 14 residues. Trimming stripped 4 bases from V and 0 bases from J, with 12 bases between. Germline V gene sequence: CDR1 SQVTM, CDR2 ANQGSEA. This chain's CDR3 is CSVALQAMNTEAFF. In DNA form, the CDR3 reads TGCAGCGTTGCCCTTCAGGCCATGAACACTGAAGCTTTCTTT.

This chain uses TRBV7-8 with TRBJ2-7, with 9 bases lining up with TRBD1. Germline assignment: CDR1 SGHVS and CDR2 FQNEAQ. The V gene end was trimmed by 5 bases and the J gene end by 0 bases; junction bases not matched to a gene: 8. The CDR3 covers 16 residues. In nucleotides, the CDR3 is TGTGCCAGCAGCCCGACCGGGACAGGGCCCTCCTACGAGCAGTACTTC. Translating it yields CASSPTGTGPSYEQYF. Variable domain in full (rest from reference TRBV7-8 and TRBJ2-7): GAGVSQSPRYKVAKRGQDVALRCDPISGHVSLFWYQQALGQGPEFLTYFQNEAQLDKSGLPSDRFFAERPEGSVSTLKIQRTQQEDSAVYLCASSPTGTGPSYEQYFGPGTRLTVT.

The rearrangement joins TRBV11-1 to TRBJ2-3; D is unresolved. CDR3 length: 11 residues. V was shortened by 4 bases and J by 9 bases, with 8 bases between the two germline ends. From germline, CDR1 is SGHAT and CDR2 FQDESV (reference sequence). CDR3 sequence reads: CASSYPGTQYF. The CDR3 region has the DNA TGTGCCAGCAGCTACCCGGGCACGCAGTATTTT.

This clonotype was seen more than once but under ten times. The rearrangement uses TRBV27 and TRBJ2-3; D is perhaps TRBD1 (5 bases). Germline loops: CDR1 MNHEY, CDR2 SMNVEV (reference sequence). The CDR3 has 15 amino acids. Trimming removed 3 bases at V and 0 bases at J, with 10 bases between. DNA for the CDR3: TGTGCCAGCAGTTTTGGGTCAGGGAGCACAGATACGCAGTATTTT. It is translated as CASSFGSGSTDTQYF.

V and J are TRBV5-4 and TRBJ2-3; D unclear. This CDR3 contains 16 residues. Germline CDR1 SGHNT, CDR2 YYREEE (reference sequence). V was shortened by 0 bases and J by 0 bases, with 11 bases between the two germline ends. The CDR3 loop reads CASSLEATLSTDTQYF. CDR3 in DNA: TGTGCCAGCAGCTTGGAGGCAACCCTAAGCACAGATACGCAGTATTTT.

This rearrangement joins TRBV2 to TRBJ2-2, with TRBD1 matching 9 bases. After removal of 7 bases from V and 2 bases from J, the junction contained 2 bases not matched to a gene. Germline V gene sequence: CDR1 SNHLY, CDR2 FYNNEI. This CDR3 contains 14 residues. CDR3 sequence reads: CASNTGGNTGELFF. In DNA, the CDR3 is TGTGCCAGCAACACAGGGGGCAACACCGGGGAGCTGTTTTTT.

This clonotype appeared a few times. J is TRBJ2-5 and V is TRBV12-3 or TRBV12-4; TRBD2 agrees at 7 bases. Unmatched junction bases numbered 7, after V lost 3 bases and J lost 0 bases. The CDR3 consists of 16 residues. The CDR3 sequence: CASSFHLGGNQETQYF. In DNA form, the CDR3 reads TGTGCCAGCAGTTTCCACCTCGGGGGGAACCAAGAGACCCAGTACTTC.

This clonotype was picked up one time. This sequence joins TRBV5-1 and TRBJ1-5, with D hard to call. V lost 0 bases, J lost 8 bases, and 9 bases lay in between. The CDR3 runs to 13 residues. Looked up from germline, CDR1 is SGHRS and CDR2 is YFSETQ. The CDR3 spells CASSLDLEKPQHF. DNA for the CDR3: TGCGCCAGCAGCTTGGACCTAGAGAAGCCCCAGCATTTT.

The count of this clonotype is one. This chain uses TRBV27 with TRBJ2-3; D may be TRBD2 (5 bases). V dropped 5 bases and J dropped 2 bases, with 17 bases sitting between them. Germline lookup yields CDR1 MNHEY and CDR2 SMNVEV (reference sequence). CDR3 size: 16 residues. The CDR3 DNA is TGTGCCAGCAGTCCTTGGACCGACTACCCCACAGATACGCAGTATTTT. This sequence encodes CASSPWTDYPTDTQYF.

This clonotype has more than one count but fewer than ten. This sequence joins TRBV10-3 and TRBJ1-1, with 7 bases aligning to TRBD1. This CDR3 comprises 14 residues. V lost 3 bases to trimming and J lost 6 bases; unmatched junction nucleotides: 7. Germline assignment: CDR1 ENHRY and CDR2 SYGVKD. The CDR3 DNA is TGTGCCATCAGTGAAAAGGGGGCCATCGCTGAAGCTTTCTTT. Amino acids: CAISEKGAIAEAFF.

This clonotype was observed a few times. This chain joins TRBV19 and TRBJ1-5, with 8 positions matching TRBD1. Germline trimming cut 6 bases from V and 0 bases from J; bases unmatched to any gene: 4. This CDR3 comprises 15 residues. Germline CDR1 and CDR2: LNHDA and SQIVND (reference sequence). The CDR3 DNA sequence: TGTGCCAGTAGCCCGACAGGGGTTAGCAATCAGCCCCAGCATTTT. Translating it yields CASSPTGVSNQPQHF.

In its sample, this clonotype was seen a few times. The genes are TRBV20-1 and TRBJ2-7; maybe TRBD2 (6 bases). The germline CDR1 and CDR2 sequences are DFQATT and SNEGSKA (reference sequence). Trimming removed 3 bases from V and 13 bases from J, with 19 bases in between. The CDR3 loop spans 12 amino acids. This chain's CDR3 is CSASDIGTAAYF. The CDR3 bases are TGCAGTGCTAGTGACATCGGGACTGCGGCTTACTTC.

This CDR3 is CSGTGGETQYF. The CDR3 region has the DNA TGCAGTGGGACAGGGGGTGAGACCCAGTACTTC. The chain is built from TRBV20-1 and TRBJ2-5, with TRBD1 identical over 10 bases. The CDR3 length is 11 residues. In germline, CDR1 is DFQATT, CDR2 SNEGSKA (reference sequence). J gave up 5 bases and V 7 bases, and 1 base lay outside the gene matches.

V gene TRBV11-2 combines with J gene TRBJ2-5; 10 bases agree with TRBD2. Unmatched junction bases numbered 5, after V lost 5 bases and J lost 5 bases. CDR1 and CDR2 from the germline V gene are SGHAT and FQNNGV. CDR3 size: 14 residues. This CDR3 is CASSRAGGFETQYF. CDR3 nucleotide sequence: TGTGCCAGCAGCCGAGCGGGGGGGTTTGAGACCCAGTACTTC.

This rearrangement joins TRBV5-1 to TRBJ2-6, with 8 bases fitting TRBD2. CDR1 SGHRS and CDR2 YFSETQ come from the germline V gene. The junction had 8 bases not matched to a gene; V was cut back by 2 bases and J by 1 base. The CDR3 is made up of 18 amino acids. CDR3 protein: CASSLLAAGLSGANVLTF. For the CDR3, the DNA is TGCGCCAGCAGCTTACTAGCGGCAGGACTTTCTGGGGCCAACGTCCTGACTTTC.

The V and J genes are TRBV9 and TRBJ2-1; 7 bases match TRBD1. Germline CDR1 and CDR2: SGDLS and YYNGEE. This CDR3 comprises 12 residues. The V and J ends lost 3 bases and 14 bases, in that order; junction bases with no gene match: 8. CDR3 sequence reads: CASSEPTGQKFF. Written as DNA, the CDR3 is TGTGCCAGCAGCGAACCGACAGGGCAGAAGTTCTTC.

This clonotype was seen more than once but under ten times. This chain uses TRBV11-3 with TRBJ1-1; D may be TRBD1 (5 bases). Germline assignment: CDR1 SGHNT and CDR2 YENEEA. The CDR3 extends over 16 amino acids. Trimming removed 5 bases at V and 2 bases at J, with 18 bases between. The CDR3: CASSPGFDGTNTEAFF. Written as DNA, the CDR3 is TGTGCCAGCAGCCCGGGGTTTGACGGGACTAACACTGAAGCTTTCTTT.

The chain uses TRBV28 and TRBJ1-6; possible D gene TRBD1, 5 bases. Germline lookup yields CDR1 MDHEN and CDR2 SYDVKM. This CDR3 is 13 amino acids long. The V gene lost 7 bases and the J gene lost 8 bases, with 12 bases spanning the gap. In nucleotides, the CDR3 is TGTGCCAGCATCGGGGGAAGGGATTCACCCCTCCACTTT. Protein sequence: CASIGGRDSPLHF.

J is TRBJ2-7 and V is TRBV3-1; D possibly matches TRBD1 or TRBD2 (6 bases each). CDR3 length equals 12 residues. V dropped 6 bases and J dropped 6 bases, with 12 bases sitting between them. The V gene's germline CDR1 is LGHDT and CDR2 YNNKEL (reference sequence). For the CDR3, the DNA is TGTGCCAGCAGTCGAGGGGGGCGCGAGCAGTACTTC. Translation gives CASSRGGREQYF.

V usage is TRBV5-1 and J usage is TRBJ1-1; weak D call: TRBD1 (6 bases). The CDR3 totals 13 residues. The V end was cut by 7 bases, the J end by 8 bases, with 18 bases between. Germline loops: CDR1 SGHRS, CDR2 YFSETQ. Here the CDR3 DNA reads TGCGCCAGCCATAACAGGGCCCAGGGAGAAGCTTTCTTT. It translates to CASHNRAQGEAFF.

A few counts support this clonotype. The chain joins TRBV27 to TRBJ2-6; D call uncertain. Per the germline V gene, CDR1 is MNHEY and CDR2 is SMNVEV (reference sequence). The CDR3 consists of 14 residues. V lost 0 bases and J lost 4, with 4 bases in between. DNA of the CDR3: TGTGCCAGCAGTTTATCGGGAGGGGCCAACGTCCTGACTTTC. Residues: CASSLSGGANVLTF.

V and J are TRBV6-1 and TRBJ1-2, with D possibly being TRBD1 (6 bases). The CDR3 is 12 amino acids. Germline loops: CDR1 MNHNS, CDR2 SASEGT. Trimming pared 7 bases from V and 6 bases from J, leaving 12 bases between. The CDR3 is CASIAGDHGYTF. The CDR3 coding sequence is TGTGCCAGCATAGCAGGGGATCATGGCTACACCTTC.

The gene calls are TRBV4-1 and TRBJ2-3; 8 nucleotides agree with TRBD2. The germline CDR1 and CDR2 sequences are MGHRA and YSYEKL. J was trimmed by 0 bases and V by 4 bases; bases with no gene match: 15. The CDR3 length is 19 residues. CDR3 coding DNA: TGCGCCAGCAGCCTCAAGATCGGTAGCGGGGTCCCTAGCACAGATACGCAGTATTTT. Translated: CASSLKIGSGVPSTDTQYF.

The chain employs TRBV3-1 and TRBJ1-5; D unclear. Germline V CDR1 and CDR2: LGHDT, YNNKEL (reference sequence). This CDR3 has 14 residues. The V and J ends lost 1 base and 3 bases respectively, with 7 bases between them. CDR3 in amino acids: CASSQGRDNQPQHF. The CDR3 bases are TGTGCCAGCAGCCAAGGACGGGACAATCAGCCCCAGCATTTT.

Remarks on this clonotype: The junction and the germline gene differ at one end; a read error may be behind it. This chain uses TRBV19 with TRBJ2-2, with a weak D call TRBD1 (6 bases). Germline V gene lookup returns CDR1 LNHDA and CDR2 SQIVND (reference sequence). The CDR3 runs to 16 residues. As DNA, the CDR3 is TGTGCCAGCACGTCAGGGCCGGCAGGGGACACCGAGGAGCTGTTTTTT. Amino acid sequence: CASTSGPAGDTEELFF.